A single sample is the source of the 5 T cell receptor beta chains below, sequenced in a study of T-cell memory formation after mild COVID-19. A single record per CDR3 protein comes from TCRdb applying MiXCR to the 5' RACE reads. The sample has around 440,000 distinct CDR3 sequences, 18% seen once; the top ten hold roughly 12%. Source material: PBMCs or a T cell subset sorted from them (not recorded which). The receptors were gathered from an adult woman who had mild COVID-19 (a few samples of this study predate the infection). Cell type and time point are not known.

This clonotype was counted only a few times. V gene TRBV5-5 combines with J gene TRBJ2-2; D may match TRBD1 or TRBD2 (5 bases each). The length of the CDR3 is 16 residues. The V gene's germline CDR1 is SGHKS and CDR2 YYEKEE (reference sequence). Trimming took off 6 bases at V and 2 bases at J, with 17 bases between the two ends. Here the CDR3 reads CASTITSGPNTGELFF. The DNA for the CDR3 is TGTGCCAGCACCATCACCTCGGGACCCAACACCGGGGAGCTGTTTTTT.

This clonotype was seen a handful of times. The chain has TRBV11-3 and TRBJ2-2, with D possibly TRBD2 on 7 matching bases. CDR3 length equals 15 residues. V was cut by 5 bases and J by 4 bases, with 14 bases left in between. Germline CDR1 and CDR2: SGHNT and YENEEA. CDR3 sequence (DNA): TGTGCCAGCAGCATCATGGGAGGGGGCACCGGGGAGCTGTTTTTT. Translating it yields CASSIMGGGTGELFF.

V is TRBV18 and J is TRBJ2-7, with 9 positions matching TRBD1. The length of the CDR3 is 15 residues. CDR1 KGHSH and CDR2 LQKENI come from the germline V gene. Unmatched junction bases numbered 4, after V lost 0 bases and J lost 4 bases. The CDR3 region has the DNA TGTGCCAGCTCACCACCGGGACAGGGTGGTTACGAGCAGTACTTC. Its translation: CASSPPGQGGYEQYF.

With regard to this clonotype: This sequence may be a read error, since a much larger clone differs from it by one base. This chain connects TRBV6-5 to TRBJ2-5; the D is unclear. This CDR3 region has 16 residues. CDR1 is MNHEY and CDR2 is SVGAGI in the germline V gene. The V gene lost 0 bases and the J gene lost 7 bases, with 18 bases spanning the gap. The CDR3 region is CASSYSVSTAMVTQYF. The DNA for the CDR3 is TGTGCCAGCAGTTACTCGGTGAGCACGGCAATGGTGACCCAGTACTTC.

V is TRBV27 and J is TRBJ2-7, with 9 bases identical to TRBD1. This CDR3 contains 18 residues. Trimming took 0 bases from V and 3 from J; bases not matched to a gene: 12. Germline V lookup: CDR1 MNHEY, CDR2 SMNVEV (reference sequence). The CDR3 sequence is CASSLSGTGTLRGYEQYF. CDR3 DNA: TGTGCCAGCAGTTTATCGGGGACAGGGACCCTGAGGGGCTACGAGCAGTACTTC.